Here is one TCR beta chain with its context. This clone was observed a handful of times. The antigen it binds to is not known. No much larger clone is present one base from it, and per-base qualities are unavailable. CD8 naive samples were obtained by positive selection for CCR7 among CD45RO-negative cells, yielding a CD45RA+CCR7+ population from which TemRA cells were excluded. The donors were healthy, HIV-negative adults with no recently reported acute infections or vaccinations. Every donor was a Caucasian adult living in Nashville, Tennessee, USA. Blood was obtained by leukapheresis, after which PBMCs were separated by Ficoll-Histopaque density gradient centrifugation and cryopreserved in liquid nitrogen vapor phase. Analytical flow cytometry was used to check the purity and quantity of each magnetically sorted T cell population. Genomic DNA was isolated from every sorted fraction and measured by UV absorbance on a Nanodrop 2000c.

After removal of 3 bases from V and 1 base from J, the junction retains 2 bases not matched to a gene. As encoded in the germline V gene, CDR1 is SGHRS while CDR2 is YFSETQ. Including cysteine and phenylalanine, the CDR3 has 14 amino acids. The CDR3 DNA has 42 bases and is translated from base 1. This sample stems from a study of shared clonotypes between healthy human individuals (dated by TCRdb to 2018 to 2020). In the study overall: Three men and two women, aged 18 to 49 years, made up the cohort. Per donor, three plates each were used for CD4 naive and CD4 memory, two for CD8 naive, and one for CD8 memory. Blood TCR repertoires of roughly five healthy adults were deeply sequenced to estimate repertoire size and the extent of clonotype sharing between individuals. Libraries were prepared and TCR repertoires were sequenced by different laboratories using diverse techniques, in order to increase sequencing depth and limit assay-specific biases. Per donor, leukapheresis produced somewhere between about 0.85 and 8.9 billion PBMCs.

Overall study outcomes, separate from this receptor: Even with the large sequencing depth, rarefaction of the sorted-subset datasets indicated that sequencing was incomplete. The genetic and exposure-history diversity represented was limited by the small number of donors. Sharing across a few donors was observed for around 5% of naive CD4, less than 4% of naive CD8, over 2% of memory CD4, and roughly 0.4% of memory CD8 clonotypes. Sampling was restricted to blood, and TCR repertoires in tissue are likely to differ from TCR repertoires in blood. Pairwise subsampling led to the expectation that sequencing depth would affect the degree of clonotype sharing among donors. Naive subsets generally had larger estimated clonotype richness than memory subsets. Higher generation probabilities were observed for clonotypes shared by all four sorted-subset donors than for non-shared clonotypes.

Using the deep immunoSEQ assay, TCR CDR3 regions were amplified from genomic DNA by multiplex PCR. Extracted genomic DNA from each cell subset was distributed evenly across all wells of several immunoSEQ 96-well plates, and each plate was treated as a replicate. For sorted subsets, about 200 ng genomic DNA, equal to tens of thousands of T cell genomes, was loaded into each replicate PCR. The purified libraries were quantified using a Qubit 3.0 fluorometer, sized with a Bioanalyzer 2100, and then quantified again using the KAPA Library Quantification kit. Every immunoSEQ 96-well plate was sequenced on a dedicated single-read 150-cycle Illumina NextSeq 550 flow cell. The original methods were these. Because the immunoSEQ output held only junctional sequences and lacked quality scores, the filtering could not match the filtering applied to full-length reads. Sequences were annotated with PyIR, a Python wrapper for IgBLAST v1.9, using IMGT germline references to assign V/J genes and CDR3. Reads were removed for weak V/J assignments (E-value above 1e-6), missing CDR3, stop codons, out-of-frame junctions, or ambiguous translated residues. V3J clonotypes were defined by identical inferred V gene, J gene, and CDR3 amino acid sequence. To compute the percentage overlap between repertoires, the number of shared unique clonotypes was divided by the size of the smaller repertoire. Three approaches were used to assess repertoire richness: RTK rarefaction, the Chao1 estimator, and Recon v2.1 estimates of unobserved clonotypes. OLGA was used to compute generation probabilities for all TCRbeta clonotypes that the gDNA method yielded from a handful of donors. Sourced from immuneACCESS, this table was stored by TCRdb with only in-frame sequences that have V and J called. A share of the clones is absent; for the studies checked, an unresolved V gene accounts for under half, and the remainder has no known explanation. Clone size and V and J calls were adopted from that table, with D and trimming inferred from the DNA. Present in this sample are around 2,000,000 clones, about 92% of which were seen just once. The top ten constitute around 1.7% of the sample.

Sequenced: naive CD8+ T cells from PBMCs. The cell subset or site tag for this specimen amounts to: CD45RA+CCR7+. The rearrangement joined TRBV5-1 to TRBJ1-1, with 8 central nucleotides matching TRBD1. The receptor comes from a man aged 18 to 30 in good health. Some clones in this sample may be carry-over from other donors' samples. CDR3 sequence: CASSSGTGNTEAFF. The nucleotide sequence reads as follows: TGCGCCAGCAGCTCTGGGACAGGGAACACTGAAGCTTTCTTT.